Following are 12 T cell receptor beta chains from one sample sequenced in a study of OX40 agonist ivuxolimab in advanced cancers. Produced via immunoSEQ multiplex PCR; TCRdb's table is partial and in-frame only. The data show approximately 49,000 clones, with 81% seen just once and approximately 6.1% held by the top ten. The starting material was CD4+ or CD8+ T cells sorted from blood, obtained in a trial of the OX40 agonist ivuxolimab. The receptors derive from an adult with an advanced solid tumor such as melanoma, head and neck, liver or kidney cancer.

The chain couples TRBV27 to TRBJ2-5, with D possibly being TRBD2 (6 bases). V was clipped by 4 bases and J by 7 bases, with 16 bases between them. The CDR3 totals 14 residues. The germline CDR1 and CDR2 sequences are MNHEY and SMNVEV (reference sequence). The CDR3: CASSSLLATATQYF. In DNA, the CDR3 is TGTGCCAGCAGTTCCCTACTAGCTACAGCGACCCAGTACTTC.

The CDR3 bases are TGCAGCGTTACACAGGGGGAGGACTATGGCTACACCTTC. This sequence encodes CSVTQGEDYGYTF. The chain carries TRBV29-1 and TRBJ1-2; 8 bases match TRBD1. V trimming: 5 bases; J trimming: 3 bases; junction bases outside the gene matches: 5. Germline lookup yields CDR1 SQVTM and CDR2 ANQGSEA. CDR3 size: 13 residues.

The rearrangement joins TRBV23-1 to TRBJ1-1; D perhaps matches TRBD1 (5 bases). TRBV23-1 is reported as an ORF; its role is uncertain. The V and J ends lost 10 bases and 4 bases respectively, with 19 bases between them. The CDR3 length is 14 residues. The CDR3 DNA is TGCGCCAAACTCCCAGGGAGTCCGGGCACTGAAGCTTTCTTT. This sequence encodes CAKLPGSPGTEAFF.

The chain carries TRBV27 and TRBJ2-7; 9 bases are a match to TRBD1. In germline, CDR1 is MNHEY, CDR2 SMNVEV (reference sequence). This CDR3 has 14 residues. The trim removed 2 bases at V and 7 bases at J, leaving 6 bases unmatched. CDR3 protein: CASSLPGQGREQYF. For the CDR3, the DNA is TGTGCCAGCAGTTTACCTGGACAGGGGCGAGAGCAGTACTTC.

The chain is built from TRBV7-2 and TRBJ2-5; 12 bases fit TRBD2. The ends lost 5 bases at V and 2 bases at J; junction bases unmatched: 6. CDR3 length equals 16 residues. Germline CDR1 SGHTA, CDR2 FQGNSA. The CDR3 loop is CASSLLTSGGQETQYF. CDR3 DNA sequence: TGTGCCAGCAGCCTACTTACTAGCGGGGGGCAAGAGACCCAGTACTTC.

This chain links TRBV29-1 with TRBJ2-1; 11 bases agree with TRBD2. V was pared by 4 bases and J by 0 bases, with 2 bases of the junction left unmatched. The CDR3 is made up of 15 amino acids. Germline lookup yields CDR1 SQVTM and CDR2 ANQGSEA. The CDR3 region has the DNA TGCAGCGTTGCCGGGACTAGCGGCTCCTACAATGAGCAGTTCTTC. Protein sequence: CSVAGTSGSYNEQFF.

V is TRBV9 and J is TRBJ2-7, with D possibly being TRBD1 (5 bases). V lost 3 bases and J 10 bases, leaving 11 bases between the germline ends. Per the germline V gene, CDR1 is SGDLS and CDR2 is YYNGEE. The length of the CDR3 is 11 residues. CDR3 sequence: CASSAGSVQYF. CDR3 coding DNA: TGTGCCAGCAGCGCAGGGTCCGTTCAGTACTTC. The full variable domain, in which reference TRBV9 and TRBJ2-7 provide the parts outside the CDR3, is DSGVTQTPKHLITATGQRVTLRCSPRSGDLSVYWYQQSLDQGLQFLIQYYNGEERAKGNILERFSAQQFPDLHSELNLSSLELGDSALYFCASSAGSVQYFGPGTRLTVT.

The chain has TRBV5-4 and TRBJ1-1, with D hard to call. Looked up from germline, CDR1 is SGHNT and CDR2 is YYREEE (reference sequence). This CDR3 spans 13 amino acids. V shed 4 bases and J shed 4 bases, with 11 bases lying between them. The CDR3 sequence: CASSQFRSTEAFF. The CDR3, as DNA: TGTGCCAGCAGCCAGTTCAGGTCCACTGAAGCTTTCTTT. The full variable domain, with the rest looked up from reference TRBV5-4 and TRBJ1-1, is ETGVTQSPTHLIKTRGQQVTLRCSSQSGHNTVSWYQQALGQGPQFIFQYYREEENGRGNFPPRFSGLQFPNYSSELNVNALELDDSALYLCASSQFRSTEAFFGQGTRLTVV.

The rearrangement uses TRBV13 and TRBJ2-7; 10 nucleotides match TRBD1. Germline assignment: CDR1 PRHDT and CDR2 FYEKMQ (reference sequence). This CDR3 comprises 15 residues. Germline trimming cut 5 bases from V and 4 bases from J; bases unmatched to any gene: 8. CDR3 residues: CASSMGQGFWYEQYV. The CDR3 DNA follows: TGTGCCAGCAGCATGGGACAGGGGTTTTGGTACGAGCAGTACGTC.

This clone has a single count. The rearrangement uses TRBV4-2 and TRBJ1-1; weak D call: TRBD1 (6 bases). The CDR3 totals 14 residues. Germline assignment: CDR1 LGHNA and CDR2 YNFKEQ. V was cut by 4 bases and J by 1 base, with 10 bases left in between. The CDR3 region is CASSREGGNTEAFF. The DNA for the CDR3 is TGTGCCAGCAGCCGAGAGGGGGGGAACACTGAAGCTTTCTTT.

To note about this clone: The sample has other DNA sequences that encode this CDR3 too. The V and J genes are TRBV2 and TRBJ1-1; D is undetermined. Germline V CDR1 and CDR2: SNHLY, FYNNEI. The CDR3 has 12 amino acids. V was shortened by 4 bases and J by 1 base, with 4 bases between the two germline ends. This CDR3 is CASSAGNTEAFF. CDR3 DNA: TGTGCCAGCAGTGCCGGGAACACTGAAGCTTTCTTT.

CDR3 sequence: CAISESVSGSLLFF. DNA for the CDR3: TGTGCCATCAGTGAGTCTGTTTCGGGTAGCTTGCTGTTTTTT. The chain links TRBV10-3 to TRBJ2-2; D is unclear. There are 14 residues in the CDR3. V shed 0 bases and J shed 13 bases, with 15 bases lying between them. The germline V gene has CDR1 ENHRY and CDR2 SYGVKD.